Below, 17 T cell receptor beta chains from the same sample are listed, as sequenced in a study of blood T cell repertoires in COVID-19. This table comes from immunoSEQ multiplex PCR, and its TCRdb copy is limited to in-frame clones, with some not included. The table records around 220,000 clones, 70% to 90% of them present only once. Sequencing was performed on peripheral blood. The receptors stem from a woman between 40 and 50 years old who had recovered from COVID-19.

This clone turned up a few times. J is TRBJ1-4 and V is TRBV30, with 8 bases aligning to TRBD1. In germline, CDR1 is GTSNPN, CDR2 SVGIG (reference sequence). The CDR3 has 16 residues. V lost 1 base and J lost 4; bases outside the gene matches: 8. The CDR3 loop reads CAWSDPSGQVNEKLFF. The CDR3 nucleotides are TGTGCCTGGAGTGACCCCTCGGGACAGGTTAATGAAAAACTGTTTTTT.

CDR3 residues: CASREDRSLGEPQHF. The CDR3 coding sequence is TGTGCCAGCAGGGAGGACAGGTCCCTCGGGGAGCCCCAGCATTTT. The chain combines TRBV2 with TRBJ1-5, with TRBD1 matching over 7 bases. The ends lost 6 bases at V and 8 bases at J; junction bases unmatched: 13. Germline CDR1 is SNHLY and CDR2 is FYNNEI. The CDR3 is 15 residues long.

This chain links TRBV5-1 with TRBJ2-3; D remains ambiguous. This CDR3 contains 15 residues. The germline gives CDR1 SGHRS, CDR2 YFSETQ. V shed 0 bases and J shed 2 bases, with 10 bases lying between them. This chain's CDR3 is CASSLAGGITDTQYF. CDR3 in DNA: TGCGCCAGCAGCTTGGCCGGCGGAATCACAGATACGCAGTATTTT. The full variable domain, rest sourced from reference TRBV5-1 and TRBJ2-3, is KAGVTQTPRYLIKTRGQQVTLSCSPISGHRSVSWYQQTPGQGLQFLFEYFSETQRNKGNFPGRFSGRQFSNSRSEMNVSTLELGDSALYLCASSLAGGITDTQYFGPGTRLTVL.

This sequence joins TRBV5-1 and TRBJ2-1; 13 nucleotides align to TRBD2. Germline V gives CDR1 SGHRS, CDR2 YFSETQ. With V trimmed by 4 bases and J by 14 bases, 9 bases remained unmatched. The CDR3 covers 14 residues. The DNA of the CDR3 is TGCGCCAGCAGCCCACAGGGACTAGCGGGGACTGAGTTCTTC. Translated, it gives CASSPQGLAGTEFF. Variable domain in full (rest from reference TRBV5-1 and TRBJ2-1): KAGVTQTPRYLIKTRGQQVTLSCSPISGHRSVSWYQQTPGQGLQFLFEYFSETQRNKGNFPGRFSGRQFSNSRSEMNVSTLELGDSALYLCASSPQGLAGTEFFGPGTRLTVL.

In the case of this clone: Other nucleotide sequences in the sample specify the same CDR3. V is TRBV27 and J is TRBJ2-7; possible D gene TRBD2, 6 bases. This CDR3 comprises 13 residues. CDR1 and CDR2 from the germline V gene are MNHEY and SMNVEV (reference sequence). V lost 3 bases and J lost 3, with 9 bases in between. The CDR3 loop is CASSFSRGYEQYF. CDR3 sequence (DNA): TGTGCCAGCAGTTTTTCGCGGGGCTACGAGCAGTACTTC.

The chain joins TRBV5-5 to TRBJ2-1, with D uncertain. V was clipped by 3 bases and J by 3 bases, with 4 bases between them. Germline V lookup: CDR1 SGHKS, CDR2 YYEKEE (reference sequence). The CDR3 covers 12 residues. CDR3 in amino acids: CASSSYYNEQFF. The CDR3 DNA follows: TGTGCCAGCAGCTCGTACTACAATGAGCAGTTCTTC.

This chain uses TRBV7-8 with TRBJ2-3; 7 positions match TRBD2. The junction had 7 bases not matched to a gene; V was cut back by 4 bases and J by 3 bases. The CDR3 spans 15 residues. Germline V lookup: CDR1 SGHVS, CDR2 FQNEAQ. The CDR3 sequence is CASSWGSGTTDTQYF. The CDR3 DNA reads as TGTGCCAGCAGCTGGGGAAGCGGGACGACAGATACGCAGTATTTT.

The rearrangement joins TRBV7-8 to TRBJ1-4; a weak D match, TRBD1 (6 bases). The germline CDR1 and CDR2 sequences are SGHVS and FQNEAQ. Deletions cut 5 bases from V and 4 bases from J, with 11 bases between. The CDR3 runs 14 residues. In DNA, the CDR3 is TGTGCCAGCAGCCGTCAGGGGTATAATGAAAAACTGTTTTTT. Translated, it gives CASSRQGYNEKLFF.

The chain employs TRBV7-9 and TRBJ2-7; 8 bases map to TRBD1. CDR3 length equals 15 residues. Per germline, CDR1 SEHNR and CDR2 FQNEAQ (reference sequence). The V segment lost 7 bases and the J segment 3 bases; nucleotides outside the gene matches: 11. The CDR3 bases are TGTGCCAGCATACCAGGGGGCAGGGGCGTCTACGAGCAGTACTTC. Translation: CASIPGGRGVYEQYF. The whole variable domain, filled in from reference TRBV7-9 and TRBJ2-7, reads DTGVSQNPRHKITKRGQNVTFRCDPISEHNRLYWYRQTLGQGPEFLTYFQNEAQLEKSRLLSDRFSAERPKGSFSTLEIQRTEQGDSAMYLCASIPGGRGVYEQYFGPGTRLTVT.

The CDR3 DNA sequence: TGTGCCAGCAGCTCCCCAGGGGCGGGGGTTGAGCAGTTCTTC. Residues: CASSSPGAGVEQFF. This chain connects TRBV7-2 to TRBJ2-1; a weak D match, TRBD2 (7 bases). Germline CDR1 and CDR2: SGHTA and FQGNSA. V lost 4 bases and J 9 bases, leaving 16 bases between the germline ends. This CDR3 has 14 amino acids. The full variable domain, completed using reference TRBV7-2 and TRBJ2-1, is GAGVSQSPSNKVTEKGKDVELRCDPISGHTALYWYRQSLGQGLEFLIYFQGNSAPDKSGLPSDRFSAERTGGSVSTLTIQRTQQEDSAVYLCASSSPGAGVEQFFGPGTRLTVL.

The CDR3 region has the DNA TGTGCCACGGACTCAGGCCCACGACCCTACGAGCAGTACTTC. Translation: CATDSGPRPYEQYF. The genes are TRBV6-5 and TRBJ2-7; weak D call: TRBD2 (5 bases). The CDR3 spans 14 residues. Germline V gene sequence: CDR1 MNHEY, CDR2 SVGAGI. Trimming stripped 10 bases from V and 2 bases from J, with 18 bases between.

This clone was counted once. The chain joins TRBV9 to TRBJ1-5; D uncertain. V shed 0 bases and J shed 0 bases, with 7 bases lying between them. Germline CDR1 and CDR2: SGDLS and YYNGEE. The CDR3 runs 15 residues. Here the CDR3 reads CASSVGLDSNQPQHF. Here the CDR3 DNA reads TGTGCCAGCAGCGTAGGACTGGATAGCAATCAGCCCCAGCATTTT.

V gene TRBV19 combines with J gene TRBJ1-2; TRBD1 matches 8 bases. CDR3 size: 13 residues. The germline V gene has CDR1 LNHDA and CDR2 SQIVND (reference sequence). Trimming removed 5 bases from V and 5 bases from J; junction bases left unmatched: 4. Here the CDR3 DNA reads TGTGCCAGTAGTGCCGGACAGGGTTATGGCTACACCTTC. It yields the protein CASSAGQGYGYTF.

The V and J genes are TRBV7-2 and TRBJ1-2; 10 bases map to TRBD1. J was trimmed by 6 bases and V by 4 bases; bases with no gene match: 5. Looked up from germline, CDR1 is SGHTA and CDR2 is FQGNSA. This CDR3 contains 14 residues. The CDR3 DNA reads as TGTGCCAGCAGCTCGCTCGGGACAGGGGATGGCTACACCTTC. Its translation is CASSSLGTGDGYTF.

The J gene is TRBJ2-5, the V gene TRBV7-2; the match to TRBD2 covers 14 bases. Germline V gene sequence: CDR1 SGHTA, CDR2 FQGNSA. V was clipped by 0 bases and J by 4 bases; unmatched bases: 4. This CDR3 has 17 residues. Here the CDR3 DNA reads TGTGCCAGCAGCTTAGCCAGGGGACTAGCGGGAGTAGAGACCCAGTACTTC. This sequence encodes CASSLARGLAGVETQYF.

The chain couples TRBV23-1 to TRBJ1-5, with 9 bases aligning to TRBD1. TRBV23-1 is placed among ORFs of uncertain function. V shed 8 bases, J shed 5 bases, and the junction held 10 bases outside the gene matches. CDR3 length: 15 amino acids. The CDR3 here is CASLLRDRAYQPQHF. Written as DNA, the CDR3 is TGCGCCAGCCTCCTTAGGGACAGGGCCTATCAGCCCCAGCATTTT.

The gene calls are TRBV7-2 and TRBJ2-2, with 10 bases lining up with TRBD2. Germline CDR1 reads SGHTA; CDR2 reads FQGNSA. The CDR3 runs 17 residues. The J segment lost 7 bases and the V segment lost 4 bases, leaving 12 bases of the junction unmatched. CDR3 in DNA: TGTGCCAGCAGCTCCAGGCTAGCGGGGGAGCGTGGCGGGGAGCTGTTTTTT. Translating gives CASSSRLAGERGGELFF.